Below, 7 T cell receptor beta chains from the same sample are listed, as sequenced in a study of OX40 agonist ivuxolimab in advanced cancers. TCRdb keeps only in-frame clones here, not all; method: immunoSEQ multiplex PCR. The sample lists about 22,000 clones; roughly 80% were seen once. Sequenced material: CD4+ or CD8+ T cells sorted from blood, taken in a trial of the OX40 agonist ivuxolimab. Source of these receptors: an adult with an advanced solid tumor such as melanoma, head and neck, liver or kidney cancer.

The chain has TRBV29-1 and TRBJ2-2; 7 nucleotides agree with TRBD2. Looked up from germline, CDR1 is SQVTM and CDR2 is ANQGSEA. The CDR3 is 13 residues long. J was trimmed by 3 bases and V by 4 bases; bases with no gene match: 2. This CDR3 is CSVAAGDTGELFF. In nucleotides, the CDR3 is TGCAGCGTTGCTGCGGGGGACACCGGGGAGCTGTTTTTT.

The chain uses TRBV27 and TRBJ1-6; perhaps TRBD1 as D (6 bases). V was clipped by 6 bases and J by 3 bases, with 9 bases between them. The CDR3 sequence is 14 residues long. Germline values: CDR1 MNHEY, CDR2 SMNVEV (reference sequence). Here the CDR3 reads CASRQGFYNSPLHF. The DNA of the CDR3 is TGTGCCAGCAGACAGGGATTCTATAATTCACCCCTCCACTTT.

This clone showed up just once. V and J are TRBV9 and TRBJ2-1; D is unresolved. Germline V gives CDR1 SGDLS, CDR2 YYNGEE. Between the trimmed V and J ends, which lost 1 base and 0 bases, there was a span of 14 bases. The CDR3 loop spans 17 amino acids. The CDR3 DNA reads TGTGCCAGCAGCGTAAACCCCGAAACCCCCTCCTACAATGAGCAGTTCTTC. Its protein is CASSVNPETPSYNEQFF.

This clone showed up just once. The chain recombines TRBV29-1 with TRBJ2-7; possible D gene TRBD1, 5 bases. The CDR3 spans 11 residues. The germline CDR1 and CDR2 sequences are SQVTM and ANQGSEA. V was clipped by 4 bases and J by 3 bases, with 7 bases between them. CDR3 loop: CSVVDSYEQYF. The CDR3 DNA reads as TGCAGCGTTGTTGACAGCTACGAGCAGTACTTC.

This clone was recorded only once. This chain connects TRBV7-9 to TRBJ2-1; 7 positions match TRBD2. Trimming cost V 4 bases and J 10 bases; bases outside gene matches: 1. The CDR3 runs to 11 residues. In germline, CDR1 is SEHNR, CDR2 FQNEAQ (reference sequence). Written as DNA, the CDR3 is TGTGCCAGCAGCTGGGGACTAGAGCAGTTCTTC. Translated, it gives CASSWGLEQFF. The entire variable domain, with the rest obtained from reference TRBV7-9 and TRBJ2-1, is as follows: DTGVSQNPRHKITKRGQNVTFRCDPISEHNRLYWYRQTLGQGPEFLTYFQNEAQLEKSRLLSDRFSAERPKGSFSTLEIQRTEQGDSAMYLCASSWGLEQFFGPGTRLTVL.

Concerning this clone itself: The identical CDR3 is also encoded by other nucleotide sequences in the sample. The chain uses TRBV5-6 and TRBJ2-5; D gene uncertain. The germline CDR1 and CDR2 sequences are SGHDT and YYEEEE. This CDR3 is 12 amino acids long. With 3 bases removed from V and 0 bases from J, the gap between germline ends came to 3 bases. CDR3 bases: TGTGCCAGCAGCTGGGACCAAGAGACCCAGTACTTC. It is translated as CASSWDQETQYF.

This chain uses TRBV4-1 with TRBJ1-1; possible D gene TRBD1, 5 bases. Trimming took off 2 bases at V and 0 bases at J, with 10 bases between the two ends. This CDR3 spans 15 amino acids. Germline lookup yields CDR1 MGHRA and CDR2 YSYEKL. CDR3 bases: TGCGCCAGCAGCCAACTGGGACGGTTGAACACTGAAGCTTTCTTT. Its translation is CASSQLGRLNTEAFF.